The entry that follows covers one T cell receptor beta chain sequence. Its cognate antigen has yet to be identified. No quality values exist for individual bases; no much larger clone is one base distant. TCRbeta CDR3 regions were amplified from genomic DNA using the immunoSEQ Assay, a bias-controlled multiplex PCR. On the study's bioinformatics: The number of nucleated cells in each sample was estimated by amplification of reference gene primers within the assay. Sequence reads were collapsed and filtered to measure the absolute abundance of every unique TCRbeta CDR3 rearrangement. For each sample, productive Simpson clonality was calculated as the square root of Simpson's diversity index over productive rearrangements. TCRdb stores this immuneACCESS table with in-frame sequences only. Part of the clones is absent; in the studies checked, under half of the shortfall reflects unresolved V genes, and no reason is known for the rest. That table supplies the V and J calls and clone size; D and trimming were determined from the DNA. The sample yields about 290,000 clones; roughly 91% were counted once. The ten largest clones represent around 4.4% of the sample.

Each collaborating institution followed its own protocols to collect whole blood in K2EDTA tubes. For TCRbeta analysis, collaborators shipped samples in one of three forms: frozen whole blood, isolated PBMCs, or DNA extracted from either of those sample types. This entry comes from a study of blood T cell repertoires in COVID-19 (TCRdb year 2020). As for the study more broadly: Collaborator samples came from the United States, Italy and Spain and covered acute and convalescent phases of COVID-19. The material from the prospective study consisted of cDNA or gDNA derived from T cells, B-cell-depleted T cells, or PBMCs. Deeply sampled blood TCRbeta repertoires from subjects exposed to, actively infected with, or recovered from COVID-19 were included in the dataset. The repertoires were released in a freely available public database intended as a resource for research on the immune response to SARS-CoV-2. The samples were drawn from the first 160 participants of the ongoing ImmuneRACE study and from 950 to 1,500 subjects provided by 6 global collaborators. The sample metadata nearly always contained a de-identified subject ID, COVID-19 status, age in years and sex. Where HLA class I and class II types were available, the types were taken from metadata supplied by the sample provider, not from assay-based typing. The investigation overall reported the following: How much clinical and demographic metadata was included differed by source and by participant, and the metadata was provided uncurated.

This TCR derives from a man between 40 and 49 years old with acute or convalescent COVID-19. Source material: peripheral blood.

The CDR3 region reads CASSYSISGGRNTQYF. Read as DNA, the sequence is TGTGCCAGCAGTTACTCGATTAGCGGGGGACGAAATACGCAGTATTTT. The chain employs TRBV6-5 and TRBJ2-3; 9 of the junction bases match TRBD2. V and J are trimmed by 0 bases and 7 bases, and the gene matches miss 8 bases of the junction. The CDR3 sequence holds 16 residues, the cysteine and phenylalanine included. Solely the CDR3 DNA is kept, with 48 bases framed from the first base. From a lookup of the germline V gene, CDR1 and CDR2 are MNHEY and SVGAGI.